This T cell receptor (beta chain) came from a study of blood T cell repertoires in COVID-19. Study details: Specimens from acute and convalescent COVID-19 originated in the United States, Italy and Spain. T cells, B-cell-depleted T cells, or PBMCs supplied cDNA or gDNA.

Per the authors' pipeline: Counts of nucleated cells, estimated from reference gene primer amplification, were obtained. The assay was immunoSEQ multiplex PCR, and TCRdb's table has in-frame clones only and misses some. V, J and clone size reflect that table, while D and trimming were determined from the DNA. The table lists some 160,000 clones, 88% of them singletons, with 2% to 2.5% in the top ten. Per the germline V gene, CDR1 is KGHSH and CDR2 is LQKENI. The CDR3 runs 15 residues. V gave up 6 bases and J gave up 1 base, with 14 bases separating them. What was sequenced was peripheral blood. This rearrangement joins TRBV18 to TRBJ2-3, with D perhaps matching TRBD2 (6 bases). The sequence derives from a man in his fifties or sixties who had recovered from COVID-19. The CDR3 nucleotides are TGTGCCAGCTCCCTCCTCGGGGGTGGCACAGATACGCAGTATTTT. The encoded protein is CASSLLGGGTDTQYF.